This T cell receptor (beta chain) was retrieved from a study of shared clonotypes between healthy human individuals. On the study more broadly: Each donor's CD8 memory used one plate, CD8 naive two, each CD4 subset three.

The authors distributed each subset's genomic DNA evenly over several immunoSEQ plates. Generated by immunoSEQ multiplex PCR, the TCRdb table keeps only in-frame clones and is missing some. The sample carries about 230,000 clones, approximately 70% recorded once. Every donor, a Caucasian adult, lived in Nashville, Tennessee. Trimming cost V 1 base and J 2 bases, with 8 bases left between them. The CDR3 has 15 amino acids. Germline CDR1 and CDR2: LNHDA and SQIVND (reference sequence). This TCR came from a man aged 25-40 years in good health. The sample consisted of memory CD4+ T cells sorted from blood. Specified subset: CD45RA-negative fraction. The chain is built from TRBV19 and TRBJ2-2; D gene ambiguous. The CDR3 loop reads CASSIANFNTGELFF. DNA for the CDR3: TGTGCCAGTAGTATAGCCAACTTTAACACCGGGGAGCTGTTTTTT.